This T cell receptor beta chain was sequenced for a study of cytomegalovirus exposure and HLA in healthy donors. Across the study: In an earlier analysis, 95 million to 130 million unique TCR beta sequences were found from 150 million to 200 million T cells.

Study conclusions and caveats: Later analysis identified 16,951 TCR beta sequences associated with HLA alleles, using a false discovery rate threshold of 0.05. The authors enumerated 180 or so TCR beta chains as linked to cytomegalovirus.

The PCR had 60 Vbeta and 13 Jbeta primers. Profiled with immunoSEQ multiplex PCR; TCRdb holds only in-frame clones, not every one. The profile shows some 120,000 clones, roughly 76% of them singletons. In its sample, this clone was seen a few times. Its antigen is not known. This CDR3 region has 15 residues. J was trimmed by 0 bases and V by 0 bases; bases with no gene match: 3. CDR1 SGHNT and CDR2 YYREEE come from the germline V gene (reference sequence). The sample taken for sequencing was PBMCs. This clonotype originated in a middle-aged woman in good health and CMV-seropositive. The gene calls are TRBV5-4 and TRBJ2-7, with 7 bases matching TRBD1. CDR3 DNA: TGTGCCAGCAGCTTGGAGGGGGCCAGCTCCTACGAGCAGTACTTC. This sequence encodes CASSLEGASSYEQYF.